This T cell receptor (beta chain) was profiled in a study of blood T cell repertoires in COVID-19. Overall study: Donors in the United States, Italy and Spain gave samples during acute or convalescent COVID-19. Sample material is recorded as cDNA or gDNA derived from T cells, B-cell-depleted T cells, or PBMCs.

V shed 5 bases, J shed 5 bases, and the junction held 11 bases outside the gene matches. The CDR3 loop spans 15 amino acids. Germline V CDR1 and CDR2: SGHRS, YFSETQ. Original data processing: Nucleated cell number was recorded as an estimate derived from reference gene primer amplification. Data came from immunoSEQ multiplex PCR; TCRdb stores just in-frame clones and leaves some out. That table furnishes V, J and clone size, whereas the DNA furnished D and trimming. The sample has about 35,000 clones; almost 85% are singletons. The genes are TRBV5-1 and TRBJ2-5; 8 bases are a match to TRBD1. The sequence was obtained from an elderly man with active or convalescent COVID-19. Sequenced sample: peripheral blood. The CDR3 sequence: CASRSAGGGRETQYF. CDR3 nucleotides: TGCGCCAGCAGGTCCGCAGGGGGCGGTCGGGAGACCCAGTACTTC.